The clone carrying this TCR beta chain was seen at least ten times. Its target is not known. With V trimmed by 4 bases and J by 5 bases, 6 bases remained unmatched. This CDR3 comprises 14 residues. CDR1 and CDR2 (germline): SEHNR, FQNEAQ (reference sequence). These data originate in a study of T cells in Graves' hyperthyroidism and ophthalmopathy. Study observations and caveats: Classification by a 13 V-J model distinguished ophthalmopathy from stable hyperthyroidism.

With a duration under 2 months, the hyperthyroidism was newly diagnosed in patients aged 18 to 65. On the basis of clinical symptoms, serum thyroxine and TRAb, thyroid ultrasound and orbital computed tomography, diagnoses were made. Amplification of TCR beta CDR3 regions used RNA as the template. With the HTBI primer set, the TCR CDR3 went through a first round of RT-PCR. Via MiXCR, TCRdb re-called the multiplex PCR reads, giving one row per CDR3 protein. The sample lists about 200,000 distinct CDR3 sequences, approximately 20% occurring once. The clonotype was recovered from a man in his forties or fifties with Graves' hyperthyroidism. Sequencing was done on a sample of blood. This rearrangement joins TRBV7-9 to TRBJ1-1; TRBD1 matches 8 bases. The CDR3 loop reads CASSSSGGFTEAFF. CDR3 nucleotide sequence: TGTGCCAGCAGCTCCTCAGGGGGCTTTACTGAAGCTTTCTTT.